Shown below are 10 T cell receptor beta chains from a single sample sequenced in a study of blood T cell repertoires in COVID-19. Here immunoSEQ multiplex PCR was the method, and the copy in TCRdb shows in-frame clones only, minus some. The table shows 70,000 to 100,000 clones, with around four fifths occurring only once. Material: peripheral blood. These receptors were collected from a human donor in a cohort sampled during active COVID-19.

The J gene is TRBJ1-5, the V gene TRBV19; TRBD1 is a possible D gene (6 bases). This CDR3 region has 17 residues. The germline CDR1 and CDR2 sequences are LNHDA and SQIVND (reference sequence). V lost 6 bases to trimming and J lost 0 bases, with 18 bases between them. CDR3 loop: CASSSSVGGYSNQPQHF. The DNA of the CDR3 is TGTGCCAGTAGCAGTTCTGTAGGGGGATATAGCAATCAGCCCCAGCATTTT.

The chain couples TRBV5-5 to TRBJ2-7, with 9 bases matching TRBD1. The CDR3 consists of 15 residues. V shed 5 bases, J shed 0 bases, and the junction held 6 bases outside the gene matches. Germline V gene lookup returns CDR1 SGHKS and CDR2 YYEKEE (reference sequence). The CDR3 DNA reads as TGTGCCAGCAGGCGACCGGGACAGGGCTCCTACGAGCAGTACTTC. Encoded protein: CASRRPGQGSYEQYF.

V is TRBV21-1 and J is TRBJ2-1; no DNA check was done on the table's D call, TRBD2. TRBV21-1 is a pseudogene locus. There are 19 residues in the CDR3. CDR3 nucleotide sequence: TGTGCCAGCAGCAAATCCCTAATAGCGGCCCATGGGGAACACAATGAGCAGTTCTTC. Amino acid sequence: CASSKSLIAAHGEHNEQFF.

This chain joins TRBV4-1 and TRBJ2-7; TRBD1 matches 7 bases. The CDR3 consists of 13 residues. Per germline, CDR1 MGHRA and CDR2 YSYEKL. V shed 2 bases and J 6 bases; nucleotides not matched to a gene: 4. CDR3 coding DNA: TGCGCCAGCAGCCAACGGACAGGCGCCGAGCAGTACTTC. Translation: CASSQRTGAEQYF.

The chain carries TRBV13 and TRBJ2-6; TRBD1 is a possible D gene (6 bases). In germline, CDR1 is PRHDT, CDR2 FYEKMQ (reference sequence). This CDR3 has 17 amino acids. Deletions cut 0 bases from V and 0 bases from J, with 9 bases between. The CDR3 loop is CASSLGTGNSGANVLTF. Written as DNA, the CDR3 is TGTGCCAGCAGCTTAGGGACAGGAAACTCTGGGGCCAACGTCCTGACTTTC.

The chain recombines TRBV10-3 with TRBJ1-4; D is unresolved. The length of the CDR3 is 13 residues. Between the trimmed V and J ends, which lost 10 bases and 5 bases, there was a span of 14 bases. Germline V gene data show CDR1 as ENHRY and CDR2 as SYGVKD. CDR3 residues: CATSREPNEKLFF. The CDR3 DNA reads TGTGCCACCTCCCGGGAGCCCAATGAAAAACTGTTTTTT.

The chain is built from TRBV5-6 and TRBJ1-2; 8 bases align to TRBD1. The V gene's germline CDR1 is SGHDT and CDR2 YYEEEE. V gave up 4 bases and J gave up 6 bases; unmatched junction bases: 5. The CDR3 totals 13 residues. The CDR3 region has the DNA TGTGCCAGCAGCAGTACGACAGGGGATGGCTACACCTTC. Translation gives CASSSTTGDGYTF.

The genes are TRBV2 and TRBJ2-5; 12 bases are a match to TRBD2. After removal of 6 bases from V and 3 bases from J, the junction contained 2 bases not matched to a gene. The germline V gene encodes CDR1 SNHLY and CDR2 FYNNEI. This CDR3 comprises 14 residues. CDR3 loop: CASRRTSGEETQYF. CDR3 nucleotide sequence: TGTGCCAGCAGGAGGACTAGCGGGGAAGAGACCCAGTACTTC.

The J gene is TRBJ1-2, the V gene TRBV11-2; 8 positions agree with TRBD1. The CDR3 totals 14 residues. The germline gives CDR1 SGHAT, CDR2 FQNNGV. The ends lost 4 bases at V and 5 bases at J; junction bases unmatched: 6. As DNA, the CDR3 is TGTGCCAGCAGCTCGACAGGGGATAGGTATGGCTACACCTTC. This codes for CASSSTGDRYGYTF. The variable domain in full, with the rest retrieved from reference TRBV11-2 and TRBJ1-2, is EAGVAQSPRYKIIEKRQSVAFWCNPISGHATLYWYQQILGQGPKLLIQFQNNGVVDDSQLPKDRFSAERLKGVDSTLKIQPAKLEDSAVYLCASSSTGDRYGYTFGSGTRLTVV.

This chain links TRBV3-1 (or the pseudogene TRBV3-2) with TRBJ1-5; D may be TRBD1 (5 bases). The ends were cut back, 0 bases at V and 7 bases at J, with 13 bases in the middle. The CDR3 is 15 amino acids. Germline V lookup: CDR1 LGHDT, CDR2 YNNKEL (reference sequence). CDR3 DNA sequence: TGTGCCAGCAGCCAAGATCTTTCCAGGGTCCAGCCCCAGCATTTT. Encoded protein: CASSQDLSRVQPQHF.